Following are 20 T cell receptor beta chains from one sample sequenced in a study of CD8+CD57+ T cells in acquired aplastic anemia. Sequencing involved patients with CD8+CD57+ cell expansion previously shown by flow cytometry. For CDR3 and TCR beta VDJ profiling, genomic DNA was the template used. TCRdb used MiXCR to reprocess the reads, holding one entry per CDR3 protein. The sample comprises 130,000 or so distinct CDR3 sequences, over 30% of which are singletons, and 2.6% rests with the top ten. Sequenced: sorted CD4+, CD8+, or CD8+CD57+ T cells (not recorded which) from PBMCs. These receptor sequences come from a human donor with aplastic anemia.

The chain has TRBV5-5 and TRBJ1-1; D gene unclear. Germline loops: CDR1 SGHKS, CDR2 YYEKEE (reference sequence). V lost 3 bases to trimming and J lost 7 bases, with 13 bases between them. The CDR3 spans 13 residues. The CDR3 reads CASSSGRGDEAFF. CDR3 DNA sequence: TGTGCCAGCAGCTCTGGACGGGGAGATGAAGCTTTCTTT. Full variable domain (remainder filled in from reference TRBV5-5 and TRBJ1-1): DAGVTQSPTHLIKTRGQQVTLRCSPISGHKSVSWYQQVLGQGPQFIFQYYEKEERGRGNFPDRFSARQFPNYSSELNVNALLLGDSALYLCASSSGRGDEAFFGQGTRLTVV.

The chain uses TRBV19 and TRBJ1-1; D uncertain. Trimming stripped 3 bases from V and 1 base from J, with 9 bases between. Germline V gene data show CDR1 as LNHDA and CDR2 as SQIVND (reference sequence). The CDR3 length is 14 residues. CDR3 nucleotide sequence: TGTGCCAGTAGTATTAGGGCAGGGAACACTGAAGCTTTCTTT. Protein: CASSIRAGNTEAFF.

The chain carries TRBV7-6 and TRBJ1-2, with D perhaps TRBD1 (5 bases). Germline CDR1 is SGHVS and CDR2 is FNYEAQ. V was shortened by 4 bases and J by 14 bases, with 23 bases between the two germline ends. This CDR3 is 14 amino acids long. The CDR3 loop reads CASSWMGLQGPGTF. In nucleotides, the CDR3 is TGTGCCAGCAGCTGGATGGGACTGCAGGGTCCTGGTACCTTC.

V usage is TRBV7-9 and J usage is TRBJ2-4; D perhaps matches TRBD1 (6 bases). The CDR3 runs to 12 residues. V was trimmed by 2 bases and J by 8 bases, leaving 7 bases between them. CDR1 SEHNR and CDR2 FQNEAQ come from the germline V gene (reference sequence). The CDR3 sequence is CASSLSGDIQYF. CDR3 bases: TGTGCCAGCAGCTTATCAGGGGACATTCAGTACTTC.

This clonotype was picked up a small number of times. This could be a read error, since a much larger clone is one nucleotide away. The V and J genes are TRBV5-1 and TRBJ1-1; D uncertain. Germline V gene lookup returns CDR1 SGHRS and CDR2 YFSETQ. V was clipped by 0 bases and J by 4 bases, with 7 bases between them. There are 13 residues in the CDR3. The CDR3 loop reads CASSLAMSTEAFF. Here the CDR3 DNA reads TGCGCCAGCAGCTTGGCCATGAGCACTGAAGCTTTCTTT.

This clonotype appeared many times. J is TRBJ2-3 and V is TRBV19; no definite D call. Germline V gene data show CDR1 as LNHDA and CDR2 as SQIVND (reference sequence). This CDR3 has 15 amino acids. Trimming took 7 bases from V and 4 from J, leaving 18 bases between them. The DNA of the CDR3 is TGTGCCAGTACCCCGGCCCCTCCGGCGCCAGATACGCAGTATTTT. It is translated as CASTPAPPAPDTQYF.

The rearrangement uses TRBV6-4 and TRBJ2-7, with 7 bases lining up with TRBD2. V shed 4 bases and J 2 bases; nucleotides not matched to a gene: 11. CDR3 length: 16 amino acids. CDR1 and CDR2 (germline): MRHNA, SNTAGT. This CDR3 is CASSAIVGGGTYEQYF. The DNA of the CDR3 is TGTGCCAGCAGTGCCATCGTGGGGGGGGGGACCTACGAGCAGTACTTC.

A note on this clonotype: A junction end diverges from the germline sequence, so it may reflect a read error. The chain links TRBV10-2 to TRBJ1-2, with D perhaps TRBD1 (6 bases). Germline V gene sequence: CDR1 WSHSY, CDR2 SAAADI. The CDR3 length is 12 residues. DNA for the CDR3: TGTGCCTCAGGAGGGGGACGGTATGGCTACACCTTC. This codes for CASGGGRYGYTF.

At least ten counts were recorded for this clonotype. The rearrangement uses TRBV19 and TRBJ1-2; D may be TRBD1 (6 bases). Germline lookup yields CDR1 LNHDA and CDR2 SQIVND (reference sequence). The CDR3 is 15 amino acids. Trimming took 5 bases from V and 3 from J, leaving 16 bases between them. CDR3 amino acids: CASSFPSRGDYGYTF. In DNA form, the CDR3 reads TGTGCCAGTAGTTTTCCAAGCAGGGGCGACTATGGCTACACCTTC.

The sample holds many counts of this clonotype. The rearrangement joins TRBV5-5 to TRBJ1-1; D is undetermined. Per the germline V gene, CDR1 is SGHKS and CDR2 is YYEKEE (reference sequence). This CDR3 comprises 15 residues. Trimming took off 3 bases at V and 2 bases at J, with 14 bases between the two ends. The CDR3 nucleotides read TGTGCCAGCAGCTCCGGCGGGGTTACCAACACTGAAGCTTTCTTT. Its protein is CASSSGGVTNTEAFF.

The chain joins TRBV28 to TRBJ1-3; TRBD1 is a possible D gene (5 bases). V shed 7 bases and J shed 0 bases, with 16 bases lying between them. This CDR3 is built from 16 residues. Looked up from germline, CDR1 is MDHEN and CDR2 is SYDVKM. Here the CDR3 DNA reads TGTGCCAGCACCTTTCCCGGGGCAAGCTCTGGAAACACCATATATTTT. Protein: CASTFPGASSGNTIYF.

This clonotype was counted ten times or more. The V gene is TRBV20-1, the J gene TRBJ2-5; D perhaps matches TRBD2 (6 bases). Germline CDR1 is DFQATT and CDR2 is SNEGSKA (reference sequence). CDR3 length equals 12 residues. The CDR3 spells CSGQEGQETQYF. In DNA, the CDR3 is TGCAGCGGCCAGGAGGGGCAAGAGACCCAGTACTTC.

Ten or more counts support this clonotype. The genes are TRBV5-6 and TRBJ1-4; no definite D call. V dropped 2 bases and J dropped 10 bases, with 9 bases sitting between them. This CDR3 is 12 amino acids long. Per the germline V gene, CDR1 is SGHDT and CDR2 is YYEEEE. CDR3 residues: CASSFTDGKLFF. CDR3 in DNA: TGTGCCAGCAGCTTTACGGACGGAAAACTGTTTTTT.

This clonotype was observed at least ten times. The chain carries TRBV5-1 and TRBJ2-5; no reliable D call. CDR3 length equals 14 residues. Germline assignment: CDR1 SGHRS and CDR2 YFSETQ. Trimming cost V 4 bases and J 5 bases, with 15 bases left between them. The CDR3 DNA follows: TGCGCCAGCAGCCCGGGTCGCTACGGGGAGACCCAGTACTTC. The encoded protein is CASSPGRYGETQYF.

V and J are TRBV10-3 and TRBJ1-1; maybe TRBD1 (6 bases). Per the germline V gene, CDR1 is ENHRY and CDR2 is SYGVKD. V lost 4 bases and J lost 3, with 12 bases in between. This CDR3 is 14 amino acids long. The CDR3: CAISVGGADTEAFF. CDR3 in DNA: TGTGCCATCAGTGTGGGGGGCGCGGACACTGAAGCTTTCTTT.

This CDR3 is CASSPTGGRALEQYF. As DNA, the CDR3 is TGTGCCAGCTCACCCACAGGCGGGCGCGCGCTCGAGCAGTACTTC. V and J are TRBV18 and TRBJ2-7; D could derive from TRBD1 or TRBD2 (5 bases each). The CDR3 length is 15 residues. CDR1 and CDR2 (germline): KGHSH, LQKENI. V gave up 3 bases and J gave up 6 bases, with 18 bases separating them.

The V call is TRBV7-8, the J call TRBJ2-7; 10 bases fit TRBD1. The germline CDR1 and CDR2 sequences are SGHVS and FQNEAQ. V dropped 3 bases and J dropped 4; count of bases not matched to a gene: 6. The CDR3 covers 15 residues. The CDR3 DNA sequence: TGTGCCAGCAGCTTGGGACAGGGGAACATGTACGAGCAGTACTTC. This encodes CASSLGQGNMYEQYF. Together with reference TRBV7-8 and TRBJ2-7, the CDR3 gives the full variable domain: GAGVSQSPRYKVAKRGQDVALRCDPISGHVSLFWYQQALGQGPEFLTYFQNEAQLDKSGLPSDRFFAERPEGSVSTLKIQRTQQEDSAVYLCASSLGQGNMYEQYFGPGTRLTVT.

Of note for this clonotype: In this CDR3 the conserved last residue, phenylalanine or tryptophan, is missing, so a read error is likely. The J gene is TRBJ1-2, the V gene TRBV10-1, with TRBD1 matching over 7 bases. This CDR3 is 13 amino acids long. V dropped 2 bases and J dropped 4; count of bases not matched to a gene: 1. Looked up from germline, CDR1 is WNHNN and CDR2 is SYGVQD (reference sequence). The CDR3 nucleotides read TGCGCCAGCAGTGAGGCAGGGGGCTATGGCTACACCCTC. Translating gives CASSEAGGYGYTL.

To note about this clonotype: An end of the junction differs from the germline gene, which may be a read error. The chain links TRBV7-9 to TRBJ1-3, with a tentative D call TRBD1 (5 bases). Looked up from germline, CDR1 is SEHNR and CDR2 is FQNEAQ (reference sequence). The CDR3 is made up of 14 amino acids. The CDR3 sequence is CASNLTASGSTIYF. The CDR3, as DNA: TGTGCCAGCAACCTGACAGCTTCTGGAAGCACCATATATTTT.

This chain uses TRBV24-1 with TRBJ1-5; D is perhaps TRBD1 (5 bases). The CDR3 contains 17 residues. V was clipped by 0 bases and J by 7 bases, with 18 bases between them. Germline V gene sequence: CDR1 KGHDR, CDR2 SFDVKD. The CDR3 here is CATSDLQAGSGEQPQHF. The CDR3 nucleotides read TGTGCCACCAGTGATTTGCAGGCAGGGAGCGGTGAGCAGCCCCAGCATTTT.